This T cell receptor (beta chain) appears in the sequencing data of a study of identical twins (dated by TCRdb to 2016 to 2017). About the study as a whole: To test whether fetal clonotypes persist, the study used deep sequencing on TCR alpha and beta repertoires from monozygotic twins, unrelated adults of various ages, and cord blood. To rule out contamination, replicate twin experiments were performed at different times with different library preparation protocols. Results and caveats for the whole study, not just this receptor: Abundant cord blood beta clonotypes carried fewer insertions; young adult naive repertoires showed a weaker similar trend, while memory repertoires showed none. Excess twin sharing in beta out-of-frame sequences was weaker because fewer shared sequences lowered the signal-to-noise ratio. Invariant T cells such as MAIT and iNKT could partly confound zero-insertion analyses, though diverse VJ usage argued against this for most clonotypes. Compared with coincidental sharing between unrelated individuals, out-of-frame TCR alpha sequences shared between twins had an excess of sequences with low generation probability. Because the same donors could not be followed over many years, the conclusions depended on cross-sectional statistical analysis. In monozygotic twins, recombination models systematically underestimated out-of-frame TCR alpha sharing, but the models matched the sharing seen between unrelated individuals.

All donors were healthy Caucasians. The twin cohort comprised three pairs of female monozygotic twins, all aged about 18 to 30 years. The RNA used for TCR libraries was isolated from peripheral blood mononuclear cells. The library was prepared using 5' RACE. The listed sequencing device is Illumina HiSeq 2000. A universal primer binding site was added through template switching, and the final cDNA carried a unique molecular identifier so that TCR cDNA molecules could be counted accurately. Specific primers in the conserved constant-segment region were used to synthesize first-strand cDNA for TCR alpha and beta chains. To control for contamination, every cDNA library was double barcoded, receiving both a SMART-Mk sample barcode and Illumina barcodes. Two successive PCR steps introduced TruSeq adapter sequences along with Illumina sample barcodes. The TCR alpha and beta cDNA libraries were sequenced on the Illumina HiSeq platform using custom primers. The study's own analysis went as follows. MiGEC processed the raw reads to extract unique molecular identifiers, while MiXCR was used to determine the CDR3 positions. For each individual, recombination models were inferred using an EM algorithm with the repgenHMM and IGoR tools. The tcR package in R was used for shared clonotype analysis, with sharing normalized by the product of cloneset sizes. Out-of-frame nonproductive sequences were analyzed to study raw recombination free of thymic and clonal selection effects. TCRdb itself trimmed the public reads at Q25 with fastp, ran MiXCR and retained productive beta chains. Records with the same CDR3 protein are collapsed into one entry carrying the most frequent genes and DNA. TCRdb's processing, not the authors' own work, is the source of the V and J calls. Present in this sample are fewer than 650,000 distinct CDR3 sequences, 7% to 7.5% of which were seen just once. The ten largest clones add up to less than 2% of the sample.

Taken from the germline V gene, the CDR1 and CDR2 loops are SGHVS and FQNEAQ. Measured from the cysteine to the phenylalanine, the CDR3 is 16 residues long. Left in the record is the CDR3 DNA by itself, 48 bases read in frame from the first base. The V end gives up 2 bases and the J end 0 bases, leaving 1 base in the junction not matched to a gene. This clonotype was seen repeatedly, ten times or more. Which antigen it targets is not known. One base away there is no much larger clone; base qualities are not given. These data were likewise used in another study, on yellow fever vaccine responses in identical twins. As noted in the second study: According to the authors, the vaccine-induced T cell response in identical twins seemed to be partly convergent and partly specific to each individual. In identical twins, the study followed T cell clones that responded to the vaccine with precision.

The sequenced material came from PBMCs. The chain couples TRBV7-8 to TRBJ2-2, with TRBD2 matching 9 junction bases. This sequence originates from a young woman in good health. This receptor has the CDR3 CASSLLAGTNTGELFF. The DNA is TGTGCCAGCAGCTTACTAGCGGGGACGAACACCGGGGAGCTGTTTTTT.